The source of this T cell receptor (beta chain) is a study of blood T cells in healthy people across ages. Overall study results and limits: Strong correlation linked observed beta diversity and percent naive T cells.

V lost 3 bases, J lost 3 bases, and 1 base stayed unmatched. The CDR3 has 15 amino acids. A J-beta primer mix and a sample-barcoded 5' primer were used in a second PCR of roughly 6 to 11 cycles. Every sample gave at least 3 million paired-end reads containing CDR3. TCRdb independently ran MiXCR on the 5' RACE reads; one entry per CDR3 protein. There are more than 700,000 distinct CDR3 sequences in the sample; about 46% occur only once, and over 15% lies in the top ten. This clonotype was seen only a few times. What it binds is unknown. This receptor was taken from a man older than 75 in good health. Input material: blood. The chain has TRBV12-3 or TRBV12-4 and TRBJ2-2, with 10 bases fitting TRBD2. In DNA, the CDR3 is TGTGCCAGCAGTTTGCTAGCGGGAGACACCGGGGAGCTGTTTTTT. This encodes CASSLLAGDTGELFF.